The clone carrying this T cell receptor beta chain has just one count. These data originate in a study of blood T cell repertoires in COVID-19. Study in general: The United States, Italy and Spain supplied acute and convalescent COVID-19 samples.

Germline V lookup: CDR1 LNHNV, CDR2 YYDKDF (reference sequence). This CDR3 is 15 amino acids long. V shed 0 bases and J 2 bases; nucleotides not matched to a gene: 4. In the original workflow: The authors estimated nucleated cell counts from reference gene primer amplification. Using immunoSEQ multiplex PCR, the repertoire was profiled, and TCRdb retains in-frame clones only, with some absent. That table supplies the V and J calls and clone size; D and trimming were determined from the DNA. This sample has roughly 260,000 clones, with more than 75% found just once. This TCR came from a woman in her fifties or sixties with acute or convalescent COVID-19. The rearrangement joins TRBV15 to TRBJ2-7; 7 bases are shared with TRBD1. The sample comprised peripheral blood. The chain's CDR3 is CATSREGTGAYEQYF. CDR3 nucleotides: TGTGCCACCAGCAGAGAGGGTACAGGGGCCTACGAGCAGTACTTC.